The rows below give T cell receptor beta chains drawn from one sample of a study of shared clonotypes between healthy human individuals. The assay was immunoSEQ multiplex PCR, and TCRdb's table has in-frame clones only and misses some. The table lists approximately 2,300,000 clones, about nine tenths of them singletons, with around 0.35% in the top ten. Sequencing was carried out using naive CD4+ T cells from PBMCs. Source of these receptors: a man aged 18-30 years in good health. Some clones in this sample may be carry-over from other donors' samples. The CDR3 runs from the conserved cysteine through the conserved F or W. The order of the fields is D gene, J gene, V gene, clone size, CDR3 protein, CDR3 DNA. D genes are given only for firm matches. Expanded clones get a size class; other rows say once, few or many, or leave the size out.

D: NA; J: TRBJ1-2; V: TRBV7-9; size: few; CDR3: CASSSPGLYGYTF; DNA: TGTGCCAGCAGCTCCCCCGGGCTATATGGCTACACCTTC
D: TRBD2; J: TRBJ2-1; V: TRBV20-1; size: NA; CDR3: CSASPSGRHFF; DNA: TGCAGTGCTAGTCCTAGCGGGAGGCACTTCTTC
D: TRBD1; J: TRBJ1-2; V: TRBV6-6; size: NA; CDR3: CASSYTQGDYGYTF; DNA: TGTGCCAGCAGTTACACACAGGGGGACTATGGCTACACCTTC
D: NA; J: TRBJ2-3; V: TRBV7-2; size: once; CDR3: CASSPSWTTDTQYF; DNA: TGTGCCAGCAGCCCCTCGTGGACCACAGATACGCAGTATTTT
D: TRBD2; J: TRBJ2-1; V: TRBV5-6; size: NA; CDR3: CASSRGLAGEKVNEQFF; DNA: TGTGCCAGCAGCCGCGGACTAGCGGGAGAAAAAGTAAATGAGCAGTTCTTC
D: NA; J: TRBJ1-4; V: TRBV18; size: NA; CDR3: CASPPNWGEEKLFF; DNA: TGTGCCAGCCCACCAAACTGGGGAGAGGAAAAACTGTTTTTT
D: NA; J: TRBJ2-2; V: TRBV11-3; size: NA; CDR3: CASSFGPYTGELFF; DNA: TGTGCCAGCAGCTTCGGTCCTTACACCGGGGAGCTGTTTTTT
D: TRBD1; J: TRBJ2-7; V: TRBV9; size: NA; CDR3: CASSLTGTGPYEQYF; DNA: TGTGCCAGCAGCTTGACCGGGACAGGGCCCTACGAGCAGTACTTC
D: TRBD2; J: TRBJ2-3; V: TRBV5-4; size: NA; CDR3: CASSLLAGGPDTQYF; DNA: TGTGCCAGCAGCTTGCTCGCGGGAGGGCCGGATACGCAGTATTTT
D: TRBD1; J: TRBJ1-4; V: TRBV6-1; size: NA; CDR3: CASSEQGASNEKLFF; DNA: TGTGCCAGCAGTGAACAGGGGGCATCTAATGAAAAACTGTTTTTT
D: NA; J: TRBJ1-2; V: TRBV5-1; size: NA; CDR3: CASSFSGISYGYTF; DNA: TGCGCCAGCAGCTTCTCAGGGATAAGCTATGGCTACACCTTC
D: NA; J: TRBJ2-1; V: TRBV18; size: NA; CDR3: CASSYRTGTNYNEQFF; DNA: TGTGCCAGCTCATATAGGACCGGGACGAACTACAATGAGCAGTTCTTC
D: NA; J: TRBJ1-1; V: TRBV9; size: NA; CDR3: CASSVAPGNTEAFF; DNA: TGTGCCAGCAGCGTAGCTCCAGGGAACACTGAAGCTTTCTTT
D: TRBD1; J: TRBJ2-7; V: TRBV6-5; size: NA; CDR3: CASSSGTGPYEQYF; DNA: TGTGCCAGCAGTTCCGGGACAGGTCCCTACGAGCAGTACTTC
D: TRBD1; J: TRBJ2-7; V: TRBV28; size: NA; CDR3: CASSPGQAGWEQYF; DNA: TGTGCCAGCAGTCCAGGACAGGCCGGTTGGGAGCAGTACTTC
D: NA; J: TRBJ2-1; V: TRBV7-9; size: NA; CDR3: CASSFTGTGTEQFF; DNA: TGTGCCAGCAGCTTTACCGGGACGGGTACTGAGCAGTTCTTC
D: TRBD1; J: TRBJ2-7; V: TRBV5-1; size: NA; CDR3: CASSRPEQGAGEQYF; DNA: TGCGCCAGCAGCCGCCCGGAACAGGGGGCGGGTGAGCAGTACTTC
D: TRBD1; J: TRBJ1-6; V: TRBV27; size: NA; CDR3: CASSLRAGQGYSPLHF; DNA: TGTGCCAGCAGTTTACGAGCGGGACAGGGGTATTCACCCCTCCACTTT
D: TRBD1; J: TRBJ2-5; V: TRBV10-3; size: once; CDR3: CAISEPGQGSSEAQYF; DNA: TGTGCCATCAGCGAACCGGGACAGGGATCGTCCGAGGCCCAGTACTTC
D: TRBD1; J: TRBJ2-7; V: TRBV28; size: NA; CDR3: CASARGTGAYEQYF; DNA: TGTGCCAGCGCTCGGGGGACAGGGGCCTACGAGCAGTACTTC
D: NA; J: TRBJ2-5; V: TRBV7-9; size: NA; CDR3: CASSSEQRGREETQYF; DNA: TGTGCCAGCAGCTCGGAGCAGAGGGGTCGAGAAGAGACCCAGTACTTC
D: NA; J: TRBJ1-2; V: TRBV30; size: NA; CDR3: CAWNPGLSGYTF; DNA: TGTGCCTGGAATCCAGGGTTAAGTGGCTACACCTTC
D: NA; J: TRBJ2-3; V: TRBV20-1; size: NA; CDR3: CSVVHTDTQYF; DNA: TGCAGTGTTGTGCACACAGATACGCAGTATTTT
D: NA; J: TRBJ1-2; V: TRBV28; size: NA; CDR3: CASRAGVYGYTF; DNA: TGTGCCAGCAGGGCAGGGGTTTATGGCTACACCTTC
D: NA; J: TRBJ2-1; V: TRBV30; size: NA; CDR3: CAWDLTNEQFF; DNA: TGTGCCTGGGATCTGACGAATGAGCAGTTCTTC
D: NA; J: TRBJ2-1; V: TRBV11-3; size: NA; CDR3: CASSGGPFYNEQFF; DNA: TGTGCCAGCTCTGGGGGTCCTTTCTACAATGAGCAGTTCTTC
D: TRBD2; J: TRBJ2-1; V: TRBV5-1; size: NA; CDR3: CASSLATSGRVDEQFF; DNA: TGCGCCAGCAGCTTGGCGACTAGCGGGAGGGTTGATGAGCAGTTCTTC
D: TRBD2; J: TRBJ2-1; V: TRBV29-1; size: NA; CDR3: CSVDGDLAGNNEQFF; DNA: TGCAGCGTTGATGGGGATCTAGCGGGAAACAATGAGCAGTTCTTC
D: NA; J: TRBJ1-3; V: TRBV30; size: NA; CDR3: CAWSAGNQGNTIYF; DNA: TGTGCCTGGAGTGCCGGGAACCAAGGAAACACCATATATTTT
D: NA; J: TRBJ2-5; V: TRBV29-1; size: NA; CDR3: CSVFSGQETQYF; DNA: TGCAGCGTTTTTTCAGGGCAAGAGACCCAGTACTTC
D: TRBD2; J: TRBJ2-1; V: TRBV7-3; size: NA; CDR3: CASSPDASGAPNEQFF; DNA: TGTGCCAGCAGCCCTGACGCTAGCGGAGCTCCCAATGAGCAGTTCTTC
D: TRBD1; J: TRBJ1-1; V: TRBV14; size: NA; CDR3: CASSQVQGQGNTEAFF; DNA: TGTGCCAGCAGCCAAGTTCAGGGACAGGGGAACACTGAAGCTTTCTTT
D: TRBD1; J: TRBJ1-2; V: TRBV6-5; size: NA; CDR3: CASSPRQGYYGYTF; DNA: TGTGCCAGCAGTCCGAGACAGGGGTACTATGGCTACACCTTC
D: NA; J: TRBJ1-5; V: TRBV28; size: NA; CDR3: CASSLGQPLSNQPQHF; DNA: TGTGCCAGCAGTTTAGGACAGCCGCTTAGCAATCAGCCCCAGCATTTT
D: NA; J: TRBJ2-7; V: TRBV6-1; size: NA; CDR3: CASSEVRYEQYF; DNA: TGTGCCAGCAGTGAGGTACGCTACGAGCAGTACTTC
D: NA; J: TRBJ2-7; V: TRBV19; size: NA; CDR3: CASSRGGVRSYEQYF; DNA: TGTGCCAGTAGTCGGGGCGGGGTCAGATCCTACGAGCAGTACTTC